Below, one T cell receptor (beta chain) is given with its context. Its specificity is unknown. From germline, CDR1 is LNHNV and CDR2 YYDKDF (reference sequence). The CDR3 runs 15 residues. This sample was taken from a study of T cells expressing NK-cell markers. Overall study findings and caveats: Four of the donors also had these clonotypes leading their CD3+CD56-NKG2C+ fraction. The share of CD8+ T cells held by dominant NKG2C+ clonotypes was roughly 1.0-8% in several donors.

For each CDR3 protein, TCRdb gives one entry from its re-call of the 5' RACE reads, without DNA. The sample totals 500,000 to 600,000 distinct CDR3 sequences; its top ten clones hold roughly 3.4%. The sample consisted of blood T cells: a sorted CD56 or NKG2C T cell subset, CD4+ or CD8+ T cells, or bulk PBMC T cells (not recorded which). V and J are TRBV15 and TRBJ1-5. This clonotype was obtained from a man aged 18 to 30 in good health. CDR3 amino acids: CATSRDEGSNQPQHF. Drawing the rest from reference TRBV15 and TRBJ1-5, the complete variable domain is DAMVIQNPRYQVTQFGKPVTLSCSQTLNHNVMYWYQQKSSQAPKLLFHYYDKDFNNEADTPDNFQSRRPNTSFCFLDIRSPGLGDTAMYLCATSRDEGSNQPQHFGDGTRLSIL.